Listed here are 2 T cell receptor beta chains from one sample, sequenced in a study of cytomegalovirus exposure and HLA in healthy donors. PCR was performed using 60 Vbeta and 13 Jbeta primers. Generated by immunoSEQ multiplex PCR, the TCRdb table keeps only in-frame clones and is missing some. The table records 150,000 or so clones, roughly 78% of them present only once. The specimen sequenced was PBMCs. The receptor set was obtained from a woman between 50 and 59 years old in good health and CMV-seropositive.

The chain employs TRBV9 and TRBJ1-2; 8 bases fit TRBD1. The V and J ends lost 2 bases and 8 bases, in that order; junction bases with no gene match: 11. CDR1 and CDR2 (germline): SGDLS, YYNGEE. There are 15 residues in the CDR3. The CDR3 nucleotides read TGTGCCAGCAGCGTCTCCGGGACAGGACATGGGGGCTACACCTTC. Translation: CASSVSGTGHGGYTF.

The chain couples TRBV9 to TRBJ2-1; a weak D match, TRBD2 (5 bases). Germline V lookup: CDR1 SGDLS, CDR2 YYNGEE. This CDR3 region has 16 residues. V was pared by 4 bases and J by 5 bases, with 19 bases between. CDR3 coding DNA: TGTGCCAGCAGCTCCAGACCAGGACTTGACCACAATGAGCAGTTCTTC. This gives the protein CASSSRPGLDHNEQFF.